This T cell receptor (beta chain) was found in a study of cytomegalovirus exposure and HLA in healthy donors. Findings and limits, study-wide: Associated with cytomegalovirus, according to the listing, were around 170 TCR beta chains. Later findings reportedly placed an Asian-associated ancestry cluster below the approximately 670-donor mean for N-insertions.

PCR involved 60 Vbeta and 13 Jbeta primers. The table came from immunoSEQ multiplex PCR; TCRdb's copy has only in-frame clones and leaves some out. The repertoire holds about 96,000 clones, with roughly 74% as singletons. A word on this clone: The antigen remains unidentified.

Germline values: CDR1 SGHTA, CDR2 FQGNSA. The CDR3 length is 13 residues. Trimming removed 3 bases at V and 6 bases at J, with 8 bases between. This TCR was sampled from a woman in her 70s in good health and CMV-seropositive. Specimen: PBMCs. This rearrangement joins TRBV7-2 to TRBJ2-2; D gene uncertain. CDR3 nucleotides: TGTGCCAGCAGCTTTTCAGGTTCCGGGGAGCTGTTTTTT. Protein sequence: CASSFSGSGELFF.